This T cell receptor beta chain came from a study of CD8+CD57+ T cells in acquired aplastic anemia. Across the study: Mean yield of DNA from sorted CD4+ and CD8+ cells was 3.2 ug.

V gave up 0 bases and J gave up 0 bases, with 7 bases separating them. In germline, CDR1 is SGHRS, CDR2 YFSETQ. The CDR3 length is 15 residues. The template used for profiling TCR beta VDJ and CDR3 was genomic DNA. One entry per CDR3 protein, called by TCRdb with MiXCR from the reads. The sample lists some 160,000 distinct CDR3 sequences, around 43% occurring once. Findings and limits, study-wide: Around 29 shared CD8+ CDR3s appeared highly expressed within patients' immunodominant clones.

This clonotype was recorded at least ten times. Antigen specificity is unknown. Previously, flow cytometry had revealed CD8+CD57+ cell expansion in the patients chosen for sequencing. All participating patients were living with severe acquired aplastic anemia. Patients were therapy-naive when their blood was sampled. Sequencing was carried out using sorted CD4+, CD8+, or CD8+CD57+ T cells (not recorded which) from PBMCs. The sequence came from a human donor with aplastic anemia. The chain couples TRBV5-1 to TRBJ1-3, with D possibly TRBD1 on 5 matching bases. CDR3 in DNA: TGCGCCAGCAGCTTGGATGGGGCCTCTGGAAACACCATATATTTT. This encodes CASSLDGASGNTIYF. The whole variable domain, remainder taken from reference TRBV5-1 and TRBJ1-3, is KAGVTQTPRYLIKTRGQQVTLSCSPISGHRSVSWYQQTPGQGLQFLFEYFSETQRNKGNFPGRFSGRQFSNSRSEMNVSTLELGDSALYLCASSLDGASGNTIYFGEGSWLTVV.